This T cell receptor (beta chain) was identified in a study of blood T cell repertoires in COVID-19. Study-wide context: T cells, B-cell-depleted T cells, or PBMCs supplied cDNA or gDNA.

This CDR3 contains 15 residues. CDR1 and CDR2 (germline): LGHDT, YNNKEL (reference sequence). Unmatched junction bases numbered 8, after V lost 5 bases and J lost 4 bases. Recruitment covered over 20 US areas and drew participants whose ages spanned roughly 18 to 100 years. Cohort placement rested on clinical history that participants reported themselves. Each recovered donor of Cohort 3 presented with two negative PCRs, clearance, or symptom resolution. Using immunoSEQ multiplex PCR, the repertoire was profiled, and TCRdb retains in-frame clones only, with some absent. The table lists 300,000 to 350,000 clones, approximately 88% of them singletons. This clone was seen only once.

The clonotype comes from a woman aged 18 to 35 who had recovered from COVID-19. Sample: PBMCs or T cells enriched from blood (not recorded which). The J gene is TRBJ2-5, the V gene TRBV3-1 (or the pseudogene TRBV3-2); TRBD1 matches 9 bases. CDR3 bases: TGTGCCAGCAGCGCCCAGGACAGGGGAGGAGAGACCCAGTACTTC. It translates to CASSAQDRGGETQYF.